The T cell receptor (beta chain) described here comes from a study of OX40 agonist ivuxolimab in advanced cancers. Profiled with immunoSEQ multiplex PCR; TCRdb holds only in-frame clones, not every one. In the table there are tens of thousands of clones, about nine tenths of which are singletons. The ends lost 4 bases at V and 7 bases at J; junction bases unmatched: 6. The germline gives CDR1 SNHLY, CDR2 FYNNEI. The CDR3 contains 15 residues. Source: CD4+ or CD8+ T cells sorted from blood, taken in a trial of the OX40 agonist ivuxolimab. The V and J genes are TRBV2 and TRBJ2-2, with 10 bases identical to TRBD1. The receptor's source is an adult with an advanced solid tumor such as melanoma, head and neck, liver or kidney cancer. The CDR3 sequence is CASSATGGAVGELFF. In DNA, the CDR3 is TGTGCCAGCAGTGCGACAGGGGGCGCTGTCGGGGAGCTGTTTTTT.